The sequence of this TCR beta chain was determined in a study of shared clonotypes between healthy human individuals. Whole-study findings and limits: On the whole, naive subsets had larger estimated richness than memory subsets had. Sharing across four donors was highest in naive CD4 (around 5%) and lowest in memory CD8 (roughly 0.4%). Depth was large, yet rarefaction showed that sorted-subset sequencing was incomplete.

Note on this clone: Its antigen is undetermined.

The germline V gene has CDR1 SGHRS and CDR2 YFSETQ. This CDR3 comprises 14 residues. Trimming cost V 2 bases and J 6 bases; bases outside gene matches: 7. The repertoire was sequenced with immunoSEQ multiplex PCR; TCRdb's copy has only in-frame clones and lacks some. The sample has 2 million to 2.5 million clones; around 92% are singletons. Sequenced material: naive CD4+ T cells from PBMCs. The sample's subset: CD45RA+ positively selected. V gene TRBV5-1 combines with J gene TRBJ1-2; 7 bases are a match to TRBD1. The clonotype comes from a man aged 18-30 years in good health. Some clones in this sample may be carry-over from other donors' samples. The CDR3 DNA reads TGCGCCAGCAGCTTACTAGGACAGGAGGATGGCTACACCTTC. It codes for CASSLLGQEDGYTF.